This TCR beta chain originates from a study of CD8 T cells in ankylosing spondylitis. Each CDR3 protein gets one entry after TCRdb re-called the 5' RACE reads with MiXCR. The data hold approximately 300,000 distinct CDR3 sequences, with approximately 8% observed a single time. V gave up 2 bases and J gave up 4 bases; unmatched junction bases: 4. This CDR3 has 15 amino acids. Germline-derived CDR1 and CDR2 are SGHRS and YFSETQ. This clonotype has a count of ten or more. Its antigen is undetermined. Study outcomes and limitations: Blood of patients with ankylosing spondylitis appeared to be characterized by a TCR beta motif of 8 or 9 highly homologous variants.

The chain combines TRBV5-1 with TRBJ2-2; 8 nucleotides align to TRBD2. The sequenced sample was blood, either unsorted or a sorted T cell fraction (not recorded which). The sequence came from a male donor with ankylosing spondylitis. The CDR3 loop reads CASSFQAGVTGELFF. For the CDR3, the DNA is TGCGCCAGCAGCTTCCAAGCGGGAGTCACCGGGGAGCTGTTTTTT.